The clone carrying this TCR beta chain was observed a few times. Antigen unknown. The source of the blood RNA was unsorted whole blood, and germline DNA was extracted as well. A roughly 4.3-milliliter peripheral blood sample was collected before surgery. The sample comes from a study of tumor-infiltrating lymphocytes in primary liver carcinoma. Study-level results: Tumor top-250-clone fractions significantly exceeded those of blood (p = 0.039). Lower overlap was observed for tumor-adjacent and tumor-blood pairs relative to tumor region pairs.

Per germline, CDR1 MNHEY and CDR2 SVGAGI. CDR3 length: 14 residues. The germline V and J ends were trimmed by 6 bases and 4 bases, with 14 bases remaining between them. A constant-region primer served to make TCR beta cDNA from approximately 490 ng total RNA. Libraries for TCR beta were built through three nested multiplex PCR rounds, which together made up a slightly modified ARM-PCR procedure. Primers for the first two PCR rounds were TRBV1-TRBV30 forward primers and a C-beta reverse primer (around 11 cycles per round). TCRdb fed the multiplex PCR reads into MiXCR, producing one record per CDR3 protein. The sample lists about 200,000 distinct CDR3 sequences; less than 75% were seen once.

The sequencing input was peripheral blood. This TCR came from an older woman with primary liver carcinoma and hepatitis B virus infection. The genes are TRBV6-5 and TRBJ2-3; D gene uncertain. The CDR3 here is CASSRSQTADTQYF. The CDR3 DNA sequence: TGTGCCAGCAGCCGCTCTCAGACGGCAGATACGCAGTATTTT.